This TCR beta chain was documented in a study of control samples from healthy donors and cancer patients. The method was immunoSEQ multiplex PCR; TCRdb's version includes in-frame clones alone and lacks a portion of them. This table has about 77,000 clones, roughly 92% appearing once. Trimming at V came to 6 bases and at J to 3 bases, leaving 3 bases not matched to a gene. The CDR3 loop spans 14 amino acids. Germline V gene lookup returns CDR1 SGHRS and CDR2 YFSETQ. The chain links TRBV5-1 to TRBJ2-1, with TRBD1 matching 10 bases. What was sequenced was blood. This TCR came from a woman aged 55-75 years in good health. The CDR3 sequence is CASKRTGGYNEQFF. The CDR3 coding sequence is TGCGCCAGCAAAAGGACAGGGGGCTACAATGAGCAGTTCTTC. Full variable domain (rest looked up from reference TRBV5-1 and TRBJ2-1): KAGVTQTPRYLIKTRGQQVTLSCSPISGHRSVSWYQQTPGQGLQFLFEYFSETQRNKGNFPGRFSGRQFSNSRSEMNVSTLELGDSALYLCASKRTGGYNEQFFGPGTRLTVL.